The entry below describes one TCR beta chain. Its antigen remains unknown. The CDR3 extends over 14 amino acids. Germline CDR1 DFQATT, CDR2 SNEGSKA (reference sequence). Trimming pared 2 bases from V and 1 base from J, leaving 11 bases between. TCRdb reanalysed the reads using MiXCR and keeps one entry per CDR3 protein. The sample records 150,000 or so distinct CDR3 sequences, roughly 6% being singletons. This sample was taken from a study of T cell repertoires in cytomegalovirus infection. Study-wide context: Public signatures in TCR beta pointed to CMV infection and matching HLA type. Overall study findings and caveats: There were carriers of CMV plus the relevant HLA, and cumulative public TCR beta family frequency identified them. Predominance within the ex vivo response was attributable to HLA-C-restricted CMV-specific TCR beta clonotypes.

This TCR was recovered from a human donor in good health (CMV status not recorded). Some clones in this sample may be carry-over from other donors' samples. The chain couples TRBV20-1 to TRBJ2-5; D is ambiguous. Sequencing used PBMCs. The CDR3 DNA is TGCAGTGCTAGACGTTCATCGCTCCAAGAGACCCAGTACTTC. This sequence encodes CSARRSSLQETQYF.